Listed below are T cell receptor beta chains from one sample, sequenced in a study of T cell repertoires in cytomegalovirus infection. TCRdb fed the reads into MiXCR, producing one record per CDR3 protein. The table shows roughly 730,000 distinct CDR3 sequences, with roughly a third occurring only once. These receptors are not linked to any known antigen. Sample: cultured PBMCs, taken from culture after CMV antigen stimulation. Receptors originate from a human donor in good health (CMV status not recorded). Some clones in this sample may be carry-over from other donors' samples. The conserved cysteine and the conserved F or W are not part of the CDR3 here. Each record gives: V gene, D gene, J gene, clone size, CDR3 protein. The D gene is left open where the match is weak. Only part of the rows carry a size: once, few, many, or a class if the clone is expanded.

TRBV7-2	TRBD2	TRBJ2-3	many	ASTLSGITDTQY
TRBV2	NA	TRBJ1-4	NA	ASRRIGRGRATNEKLF
TRBV7-6	NA	TRBJ1-1	few	ASSLGDGLAEAF
TRBV7-6	NA	TRBJ1-6	NA	ASSFSARDSPLH
TRBV20-1	NA	TRBJ2-3	NA	SARKRGTDTQY
TRBV5-4	TRBD1	TRBJ2-1	few	ASSLKLTGGAHEQF
TRBV4-1	NA	TRBJ2-7	NA	ASSRDSGATSSYEQY
TRBV7-9	TRBD1	TRBJ1-2	NA	ASSYLQRGPGGYT
TRBV11-2	NA	TRBJ2-7	few	ASSRAQSGSEQY
TRBV20-1	TRBD2	TRBJ2-3	NA	SAESGAVTDTQY
TRBV4-1	NA	TRBJ1-2	few	ASSLDASGIYGYT
TRBV7-6	NA	TRBJ2-5	few	ASSLVLGTQY
TRBV7-6	NA	TRBJ2-6	few	ASSFGGDPGANVLT
TRBV7-2	NA	TRBJ1-4	many	ASSPTGTSNEKLF
TRBV7-9	TRBD2	TRBJ2-1	NA	ASSSYSGSDNEQF
TRBV29-1	TRBD1	TRBJ2-7	NA	SVEPGTGSPYEQY
TRBV7-6	NA	TRBJ2-2	NA	ASSPRWGTGELF
TRBV19	NA	TRBJ2-1	few	ATFGGWENNEQF
TRBV7-8	TRBD2	TRBJ2-5	NA	ASSFPGGGETQY
TRBV5-4	TRBD1	TRBJ1-2	NA	ASSPTGQVIYGYT
TRBV2	NA	TRBJ1-2	NA	ASSESRDGGYT